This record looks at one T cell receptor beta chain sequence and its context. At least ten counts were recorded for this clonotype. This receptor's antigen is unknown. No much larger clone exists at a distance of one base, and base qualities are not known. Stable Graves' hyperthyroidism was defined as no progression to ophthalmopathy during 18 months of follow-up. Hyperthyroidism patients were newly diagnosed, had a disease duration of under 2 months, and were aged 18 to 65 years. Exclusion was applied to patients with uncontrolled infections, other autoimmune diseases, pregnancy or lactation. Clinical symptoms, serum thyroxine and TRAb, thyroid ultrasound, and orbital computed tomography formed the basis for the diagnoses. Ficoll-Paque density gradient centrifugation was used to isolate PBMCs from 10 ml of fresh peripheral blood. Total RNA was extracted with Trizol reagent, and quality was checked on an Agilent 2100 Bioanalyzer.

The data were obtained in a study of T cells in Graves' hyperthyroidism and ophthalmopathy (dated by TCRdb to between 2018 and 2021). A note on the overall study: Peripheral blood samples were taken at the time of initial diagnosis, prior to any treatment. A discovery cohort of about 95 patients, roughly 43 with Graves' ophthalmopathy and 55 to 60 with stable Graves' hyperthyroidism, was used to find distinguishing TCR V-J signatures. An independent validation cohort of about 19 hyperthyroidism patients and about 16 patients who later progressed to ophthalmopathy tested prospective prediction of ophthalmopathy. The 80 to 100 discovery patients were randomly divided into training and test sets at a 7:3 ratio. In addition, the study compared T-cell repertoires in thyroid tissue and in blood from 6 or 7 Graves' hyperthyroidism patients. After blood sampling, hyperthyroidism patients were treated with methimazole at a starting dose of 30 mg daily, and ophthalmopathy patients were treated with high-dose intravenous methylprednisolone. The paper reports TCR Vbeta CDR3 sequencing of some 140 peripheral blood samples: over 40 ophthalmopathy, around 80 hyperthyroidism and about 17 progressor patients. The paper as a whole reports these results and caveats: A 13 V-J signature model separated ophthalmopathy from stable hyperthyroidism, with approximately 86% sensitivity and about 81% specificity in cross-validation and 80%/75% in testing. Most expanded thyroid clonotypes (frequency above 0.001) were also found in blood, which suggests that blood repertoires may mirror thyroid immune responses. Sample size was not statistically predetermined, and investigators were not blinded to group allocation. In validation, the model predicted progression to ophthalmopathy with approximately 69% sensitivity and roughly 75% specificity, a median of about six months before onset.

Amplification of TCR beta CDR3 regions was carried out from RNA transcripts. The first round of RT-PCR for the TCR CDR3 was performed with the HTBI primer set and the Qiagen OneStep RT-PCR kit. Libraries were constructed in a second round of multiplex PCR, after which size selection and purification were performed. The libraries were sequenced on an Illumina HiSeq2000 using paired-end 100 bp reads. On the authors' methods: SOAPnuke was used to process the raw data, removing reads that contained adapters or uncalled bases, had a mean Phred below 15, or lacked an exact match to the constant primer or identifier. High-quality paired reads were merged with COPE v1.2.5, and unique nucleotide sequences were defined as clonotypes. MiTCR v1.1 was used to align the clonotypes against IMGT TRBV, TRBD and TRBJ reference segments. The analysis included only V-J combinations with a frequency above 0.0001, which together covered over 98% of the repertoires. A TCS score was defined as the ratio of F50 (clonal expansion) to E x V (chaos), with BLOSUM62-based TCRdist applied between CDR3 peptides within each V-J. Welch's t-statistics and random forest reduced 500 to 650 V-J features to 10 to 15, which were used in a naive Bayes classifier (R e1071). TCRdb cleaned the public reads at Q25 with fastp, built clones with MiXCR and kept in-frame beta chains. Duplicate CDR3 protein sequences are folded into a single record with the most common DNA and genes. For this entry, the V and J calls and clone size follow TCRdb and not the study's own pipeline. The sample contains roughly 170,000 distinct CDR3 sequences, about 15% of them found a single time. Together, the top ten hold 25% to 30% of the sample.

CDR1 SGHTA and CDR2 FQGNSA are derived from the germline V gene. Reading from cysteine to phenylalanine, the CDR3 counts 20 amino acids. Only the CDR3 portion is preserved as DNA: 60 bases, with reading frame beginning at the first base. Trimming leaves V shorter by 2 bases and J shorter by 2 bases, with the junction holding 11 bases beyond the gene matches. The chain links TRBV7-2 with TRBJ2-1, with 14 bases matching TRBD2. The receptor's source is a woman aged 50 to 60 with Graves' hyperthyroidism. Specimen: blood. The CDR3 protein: CASSLRGGLAGAWTYNEQFF. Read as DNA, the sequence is TGTGCCAGCAGCTTACGGGGGGGACTAGCGGGGGCGTGGACCTACAATGAGCAGTTCTTC.